This T cell receptor (beta chain) was sequenced during a study of shared T cell receptors in the human thymus (dated by TCRdb to the early 2020s). Broadly, across the study: The study examined how self-reactive, shared T-cell receptor alpha chains are generated in the human thymus.

A note on this clone: This clone's antigen is unknown. No qualities accompany the bases; no much larger clone lies one base away.

Looking up the germline V gene yields CDR1 WSHSY and CDR2 SAAADI. A distance of 8 bases separates the germline ends of V and J, which lose 6 bases and 1 base respectively. The CDR3 covers 13 residues, taking in both the cysteine and the phenylalanine. Only the CDR3 DNA stays, 39 bases, in frame from base 1. Library construction relied on the immunoSEQ multiplex PCR assay. TCRdb provides this immuneACCESS table in a form limited to in-frame rearrangements. Some clones are lacking; in checked studies, under half of them reflect an unresolved V gene, and why the rest are absent is not known. The sample table shows more than 300,000 clones, and 95% are seen once. Clones ranked in the top ten supply around 0.019% of the sample.

This TCR was sampled from a human donor. Here the chain combines TRBV10-2 and TRBJ2-3; no D gene can be assigned with confidence. Sequenced material: thymocytes. The CDR3 region has the sequence CASRSRGTDTQYF. The sequenced DNA is TGCGCCAGCAGGAGTCGGGGCACAGATACGCAGTATTTT.